One and the same sample provided the 10 T cell receptor beta chains below, sequenced in a study of radiation and T cells in renal cell carcinoma. The sample's time point: blood 4 weeks post-SBRT, at nephrectomy. Treatment indicated: 15 Gy SBRT to primary tumor, nephrectomy 4 weeks later. Data came from immunoSEQ multiplex PCR; TCRdb stores just in-frame clones and leaves some out. This sample has around 64,000 clones; over 65% occur once, and the top ten carry approximately 6.6%. The sample in question was blood, obtained from a patient whose treatment included radiotherapy and nephrectomy. These receptors originate from a man aged 55 to 69 with renal cell carcinoma.

This clone has a handful of counts. This rearrangement joins TRBV19 to TRBJ2-2, with 7 bases identical to TRBD2. The germline V gene has CDR1 LNHDA and CDR2 SQIVND (reference sequence). CDR3 length: 12 amino acids. The DNA of the CDR3 is TGTGTATTAGCGGGGAACACCGGGGAGCTGTTTTTT. Protein: CVLAGNTGELFF.

This rearrangement joins TRBV6-5 to TRBJ2-3, with 9 bases aligning to TRBD2. V dropped 5 bases and J dropped 2; count of bases not matched to a gene: 2. The germline gives CDR1 MNHEY, CDR2 SVGAGI. The length of the CDR3 is 14 residues. The CDR3 nucleotides are TGTGCCAGCAGTCTAGCGGGGCCCACAGATACGCAGTATTTT. This codes for CASSLAGPTDTQYF.

This clone was seen more than once but under ten times. The J gene is TRBJ1-4, the V gene TRBV6-6; D perhaps matches TRBD1 (5 bases). The CDR3 contains 15 residues. Germline V CDR1 and CDR2: MNHNY, SVGAGI (reference sequence). Trimming left V 1 base short and J 4 bases short, with 10 bases between. As DNA, the CDR3 is TGTGCCAGCAGTTACTTTTCGGGGGATAATGAAAAACTGTTTTTT. The encoded protein is CASSYFSGDNEKLFF.

This clone was counted between two and nine times. The gene calls are TRBV7-9 and TRBJ1-3, with D unclear. Germline lookup yields CDR1 SEHNR and CDR2 FQNEAQ (reference sequence). V was pared by 5 bases and J by 1 base, with 9 bases between. The CDR3 runs to 14 residues. CDR3 residues: CASSPLVSGNTIYF. The DNA of the CDR3 is TGTGCCAGCAGCCCCCTGGTTTCTGGAAACACCATATATTTT.

The CDR3 loop is CAWSVHSQETQYF. The DNA for the CDR3 is TGTGCCTGGAGTGTACATTCACAAGAGACCCAGTACTTC. The J gene is TRBJ2-5, the V gene TRBV30; D gene unclear. The CDR3 sequence is 13 residues long. CDR1 and CDR2 (germline): GTSNPN, SVGIG (reference sequence). With 0 bases removed from V and 2 bases from J, the gap between germline ends came to 7 bases.

The CDR3 DNA follows: TGTGCCTGGAGTGTAGGTCGGAACGCTGAAAAACTGTTTTTT. Its translation is CAWSVGRNAEKLFF. This chain links TRBV30 with TRBJ1-4; D remains unclear. Germline V gene lookup returns CDR1 GTSNPN and CDR2 SVGIG (reference sequence). The CDR3 has 14 residues. V was pared by 0 bases and J by 7 bases, with 12 bases between.

This chain links TRBV19 with TRBJ2-3; D may correspond to TRBD1 or TRBD2 (5 bases each). V lost 1 base and J lost 2, with 13 bases in between. The CDR3 loop spans 16 amino acids. CDR1 and CDR2 (germline): LNHDA, SQIVND (reference sequence). The CDR3 spells CASSIGRGVPTDTQYF. As DNA, the CDR3 is TGTGCCAGTAGTATAGGTCGAGGGGTCCCCACAGATACGCAGTATTTT.

The chain carries TRBV19 and TRBJ1-1; unclear D gene. This CDR3 contains 14 residues. The V gene lost 1 base and the J gene lost 0 bases, with 6 bases spanning the gap. Germline lookup yields CDR1 LNHDA and CDR2 SQIVND (reference sequence). CDR3 region: CASSIVNLNTEAFF. CDR3 in DNA: TGTGCCAGTAGTATAGTGAACTTGAACACTGAAGCTTTCTTT.

The J gene is TRBJ1-1, the V gene TRBV18; D is unclear. This CDR3 comprises 14 residues. Trimming cost V 3 bases and J 6 bases, with 14 bases left between them. The germline V gene has CDR1 KGHSH and CDR2 LQKENI. The CDR3 DNA sequence: TGTGCCAGCTCACCCCCCCAGAGGGCCTCTGAAGCTTTCTTT. Amino acids: CASSPPQRASEAFF.

A remark on this clone: This may come from a read error, since a much larger clone is one base off. V is TRBV7-9 and J is TRBJ1-2; D remains unclear. This CDR3 is 13 amino acids long. The V gene lost 2 bases and the J gene lost 0 bases, with 4 bases spanning the gap. Germline V lookup: CDR1 SEHNR, CDR2 FQNEAQ (reference sequence). The CDR3 loop is CASSLSANYGYTF. As DNA, the CDR3 is TGTGCCAGCAGCTTATCCGCTAACTATGGCTACACCTTC.